One and the same sample provided the 10 T cell receptor beta chains below, sequenced in a study of T cell changes during pregnancy in multiple sclerosis. Profiling relied on immunoSEQ multiplex PCR, and the TCRdb table lists in-frame clones only, not all of them. The sample yields 45,000 to 70,000 clones, about nine tenths seen once. Sequenced material: CD4+ T cells from peripheral blood mononuclear cells, taken after pregnancy. The receptor source for this set is a female donor in good health, enrolled as a control in a pregnancy study.

This sequence joins TRBV5-1 and TRBJ2-1; 9 bases match TRBD1. The germline V gene encodes CDR1 SGHRS and CDR2 YFSETQ. The ends lost 2 bases at V and 6 bases at J; junction bases unmatched: 6. This CDR3 is 15 amino acids long. CDR3 DNA: TGCGCCAGCAGCTTTGGACAGGGGTTCCGCAATGAGCAGTTCTTC. As protein: CASSFGQGFRNEQFF.

The sample holds one count of this clone. The chain recombines TRBV28 with TRBJ2-7; D is unclear. Trimming pared 8 bases from V and 5 bases from J, leaving 16 bases between. Germline loops: CDR1 MDHEN, CDR2 SYDVKM. This CDR3 is built from 13 residues. DNA for the CDR3: TGTGCCAGCCGCGAGCACGCCATCAACGAGCAGTACTTC. This sequence encodes CASREHAINEQYF. Based on the CDR3 plus reference TRBV28 and TRBJ2-7, the full variable domain is DVKVTQSSRYLVKRTGEKVFLECVQDMDHENMFWYRQDPGLGLRLIYFSYDVKMKEKGDIPEGYSVSREKKERFSLILESASTNQTSMYLCASREHAINEQYFGPGTRLTVT.

V is TRBV19 and J is TRBJ1-5; D is uncertain. V was pared by 3 bases and J by 4 bases, with 13 bases between. The germline gives CDR1 LNHDA, CDR2 SQIVND (reference sequence). The CDR3 loop spans 15 amino acids. In nucleotides, the CDR3 is TGTGCCAGTAGTATTTGGAGGGAGGTGAATCAGCCCCAGCATTTT. Amino acid sequence: CASSIWREVNQPQHF.

The chain has TRBV5-1 and TRBJ1-1; D gene ambiguous. CDR3 size: 14 residues. Germline lookup yields CDR1 SGHRS and CDR2 YFSETQ. V lost 0 bases and J 1 base, leaving 7 bases between the germline ends. The CDR3 region is CASSLATANTEAFF. The CDR3 DNA follows: TGCGCCAGCAGCTTGGCAACAGCGAACACTGAAGCTTTCTTT.

The table lists this clone with a count of one. The chain joins TRBV5-1 to TRBJ2-1; TRBD2 agrees at 7 bases. CDR1 is SGHRS and CDR2 is YFSETQ in the germline V gene. The CDR3 extends over 13 amino acids. V shed 5 bases and J 9 bases; nucleotides not matched to a gene: 8. Written as DNA, the CDR3 is TGCGCCAGCAGATGGACTAGTGAGGGTGAGCAGTTCTTC. Translated, it gives CASRWTSEGEQFF.

This chain links TRBV27 with TRBJ2-5; D perhaps matches TRBD2 (5 bases). This CDR3 has 11 amino acids. Germline V gives CDR1 MNHEY, CDR2 SMNVEV (reference sequence). For the CDR3, the DNA is TGTGTAAGCGGTAGGCTGCCCCTACGGTACTTC. Translated, it gives CVSGRLPLRYF.

V gene TRBV27 combines with J gene TRBJ2-7, with 7 bases that match TRBD1. Per germline, CDR1 MNHEY and CDR2 SMNVEV (reference sequence). V lost 5 bases to trimming and J lost 2 bases; unmatched junction nucleotides: 3. This CDR3 is 13 amino acids long. The CDR3, as DNA: TGTGCCAGCAGTGACAGGGTAGCCTACGAGCAGTACTTC. It translates to CASSDRVAYEQYF.

This chain uses TRBV28 with TRBJ2-5; no clear D. Trimming took off 3 bases at V and 2 bases at J, with 16 bases between the two ends. The CDR3 is 16 amino acids. Germline V gene sequence: CDR1 MDHEN, CDR2 SYDVKM. This CDR3 reads CASSFGRGPKQETQYF. The CDR3 nucleotides are TGTGCCAGCAGTTTTGGCCGAGGCCCTAAACAAGAGACCCAGTACTTC.

CDR3 protein: CASNLQGAREQFF. The CDR3 nucleotides read TGTGCCAGCAATCTACAGGGGGCAAGGGAGCAGTTCTTC. The gene calls are TRBV11-2 and TRBJ2-1, with TRBD1 matching 9 bases. This CDR3 region has 13 residues. J was trimmed by 10 bases and V by 7 bases; bases with no gene match: 8. CDR1 is SGHAT and CDR2 is FQNNGV in the germline V gene.

V gene TRBV7-9 combines with J gene TRBJ1-3; D is undetermined. This CDR3 spans 13 amino acids. Germline V CDR1 and CDR2: SEHNR, FQNEAQ (reference sequence). The ends were cut back, 5 bases at V and 4 bases at J, with 9 bases in the middle. CDR3 nucleotide sequence: TGTGCCAGCAGCCCAGGTCAGGGAAACACCATATATTTT. Protein product: CASSPGQGNTIYF.